The 5 T cell receptor beta chains in this list originate from one sample, sequenced in a study of T cells in Graves' hyperthyroidism and ophthalmopathy. The source material, RNA transcripts, was used to amplify TCR beta CDR3 regions. A first-round RT-PCR of the TCR CDR3 used the HTBI primer set. One entry per CDR3 protein results from TCRdb running MiXCR on the multiplex PCR reads. The table has approximately 700,000 distinct CDR3 sequences, about 17% seen once. Sequenced: blood. These receptors were taken from a man aged 18-30 years with Graves' hyperthyroidism.

The rearrangement links TRBV19 to TRBJ1-1; the match to TRBD1 covers 8 bases. In germline, CDR1 is LNHDA, CDR2 SQIVND (reference sequence). After removal of 7 bases from V and 1 base from J, the junction contained 5 bases not matched to a gene. This CDR3 has 14 amino acids. The chain's CDR3 is CASTGDRSNTEAFF. In DNA form, the CDR3 reads TGTGCCAGTACTGGGGACAGGTCGAACACTGAAGCTTTCTTT.

As concerns this clonotype: This may be a read error, as it is one base from a much larger clone. The chain recombines TRBV27 with TRBJ2-7, with 7 nucleotides matching TRBD2. Germline V gene data show CDR1 as MNHEY and CDR2 as SMNVEV (reference sequence). The CDR3 loop spans 15 amino acids. The DNA for the CDR3 is TGTGCCAGCAGTTTAAGGTGGGAGGGGTCCTACGAGCAGTGCTTC. Translation: CASSLRWEGSYEQCF.

This sequence joins TRBV7-9 and TRBJ2-1, with 10 bases matching TRBD2. Per the germline V gene, CDR1 is SEHNR and CDR2 is FQNEAQ (reference sequence). Trimming cost V 6 bases and J 12 bases; bases outside gene matches: 8. CDR3 length: 13 residues. CDR3 in DNA: TGTGCCAGCAGAACTAGCGGGAAGGAGGCGCAGTTCTTC. Protein sequence: CASRTSGKEAQFF.

In this sample, this clonotype turned up many times. V and J are TRBV6-1 and TRBJ2-5; no clear D gene. The germline V gene has CDR1 MNHNS and CDR2 SASEGT. The germline V and J ends were trimmed by 5 bases and 4 bases, with 17 bases remaining between them. CDR3 length equals 15 residues. Here the CDR3 reads CASSLVGFTGETQYF. CDR3 bases: TGTGCCAGCAGTTTGGTGGGTTTCACGGGAGAGACCCAGTACTTC.

V and J are TRBV5-4 and TRBJ1-1, with TRBD1 matching over 9 bases. Germline V lookup: CDR1 SGHNT, CDR2 YYREEE (reference sequence). V was pared by 4 bases and J by 6 bases, with 4 bases of the junction left unmatched. The CDR3 consists of 13 residues. In DNA form, the CDR3 reads TGTGCCAGCAGCATACAGGGGGCCCCTGAAGCTTTCTTT. The encoded protein is CASSIQGAPEAFF.